This TCR beta chain derives from a study of T cells in Graves' hyperthyroidism and ophthalmopathy. Germline V gives CDR1 DFQATT, CDR2 SNEGSKA (reference sequence). The V and J ends lost 5 bases and 3 bases respectively, with 11 bases between them. The CDR3 spans 12 residues. This clonotype was observed at least ten times. It was RNA transcripts that yielded the amplified TCR beta CDR3 regions. The TCR CDR3 was amplified in a first-round RT-PCR using the HTBI primer set. Using its own MiXCR run on the multiplex PCR reads, TCRdb lists one record per CDR3 protein. The profile shows more than 550,000 distinct CDR3 sequences, 18% of them singletons.

The chain combines TRBV20-1 with TRBJ2-7; tentatively, D is TRBD2 (6 bases). This TCR was recovered from a woman aged 45-65 years with Graves' hyperthyroidism that later progressed to Graves' ophthalmopathy. The sequenced material came from blood. The CDR3 region is CSAARTNYEQYF. For the CDR3, the DNA is TGCAGTGCTGCCCGGACTAACTACGAGCAGTACTTC.